The clone carrying this T cell receptor beta chain has ten or more counts. Antigen specificity is unknown. These data belong to a study of T cells in Graves' hyperthyroidism and ophthalmopathy. Study results and caveats: In validation, the model predicted ophthalmopathy. These predictions came a median around 5.9 months before onset. Ophthalmopathy stood apart from stable hyperthyroidism in a 13 V-J model.

The investigators amplified TCR beta CDR3 regions from RNA transcripts. HTBI primers were employed in a first-round RT-PCR of the TCR CDR3. A single record per CDR3 protein comes from TCRdb applying MiXCR to the multiplex PCR reads. Of approximately 400,000 distinct CDR3 sequences in the sample, around 13% were seen once. The V and J ends lost 1 base and 5 bases, in that order; junction bases with no gene match: 1. CDR1 is LGHDT, CDR2 YNNKEL, per germline (reference sequence). The CDR3 runs to 14 residues. The PBMCs had their origin in around 9.1 ml of fresh peripheral blood. The specimen was blood. The chain combines TRBV3-1 with TRBJ1-2; TRBD1 agrees at 10 bases. This receptor was taken from a woman aged 60-70 years with Graves' hyperthyroidism. CDR3 residues: CASSQGDRGYGYTF. CDR3 nucleotide sequence: TGTGCCAGCAGCCAAGGGGACAGGGGATATGGCTACACCTTC.